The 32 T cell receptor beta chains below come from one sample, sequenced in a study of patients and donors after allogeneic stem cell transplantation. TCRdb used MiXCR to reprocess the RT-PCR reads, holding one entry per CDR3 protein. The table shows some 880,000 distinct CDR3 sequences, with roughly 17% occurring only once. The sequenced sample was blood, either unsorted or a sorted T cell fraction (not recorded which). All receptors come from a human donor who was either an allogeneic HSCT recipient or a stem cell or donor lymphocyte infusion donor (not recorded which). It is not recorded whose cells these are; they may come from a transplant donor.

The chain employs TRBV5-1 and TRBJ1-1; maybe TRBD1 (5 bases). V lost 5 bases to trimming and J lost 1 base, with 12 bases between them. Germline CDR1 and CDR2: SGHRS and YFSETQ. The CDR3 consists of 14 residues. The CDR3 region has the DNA TGCGCCAGCAGAGAGTCAGGGAGGAACACTGAAGCTTTCTTT. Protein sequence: CASRESGRNTEAFF.

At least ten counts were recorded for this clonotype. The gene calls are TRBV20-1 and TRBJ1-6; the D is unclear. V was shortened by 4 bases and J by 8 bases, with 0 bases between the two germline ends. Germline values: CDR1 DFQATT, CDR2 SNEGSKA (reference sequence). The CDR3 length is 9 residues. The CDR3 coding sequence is TGCAGTGCTAATTCACCCCTCCACTTT. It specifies CSANSPLHF.

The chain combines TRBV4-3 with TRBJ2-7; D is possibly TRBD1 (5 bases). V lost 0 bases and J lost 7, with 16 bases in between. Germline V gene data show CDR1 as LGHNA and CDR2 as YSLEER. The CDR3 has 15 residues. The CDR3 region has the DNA TGCGCCAGCAGCCAAGATCGGTCGCTTAGGGGAGAGCAGTACTTC. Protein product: CASSQDRSLRGEQYF.

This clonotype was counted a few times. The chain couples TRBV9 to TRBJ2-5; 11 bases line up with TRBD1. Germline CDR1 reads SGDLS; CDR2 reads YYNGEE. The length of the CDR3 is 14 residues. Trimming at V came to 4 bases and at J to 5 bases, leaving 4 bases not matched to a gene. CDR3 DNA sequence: TGTGCCAGCAGCTGGACAGGGGGCACCGAGACCCAGTACTTC. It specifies CASSWTGGTETQYF.

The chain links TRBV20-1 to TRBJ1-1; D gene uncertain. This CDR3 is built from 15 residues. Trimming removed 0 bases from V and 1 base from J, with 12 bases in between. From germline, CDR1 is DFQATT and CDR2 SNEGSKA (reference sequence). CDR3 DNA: TGCAGTGCTAGAGATCCCCGGGGTCCGAACACTGAAGCTTTCTTT. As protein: CSARDPRGPNTEAFF.

As DNA, the CDR3 is TGCAGTGCTAGAAGCCGGCGGGGGGGCACAGATACGCAGTATTTT. It is translated as CSARSRRGGTDTQYF. V and J are TRBV20-1 and TRBJ2-3, with 8 nucleotides matching TRBD2. Unmatched junction bases numbered 5, after V lost 2 bases and J lost 1 base. CDR1 is DFQATT and CDR2 is SNEGSKA in the germline V gene (reference sequence). This CDR3 comprises 15 residues.

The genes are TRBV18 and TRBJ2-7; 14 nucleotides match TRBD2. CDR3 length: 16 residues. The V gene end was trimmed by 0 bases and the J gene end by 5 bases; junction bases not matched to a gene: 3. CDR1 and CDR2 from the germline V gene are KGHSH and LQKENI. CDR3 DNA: TGTGCCAGCTCACCACCGGGACTAGCGGGAGAACACGAGCAGTACTTC. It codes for CASSPPGLAGEHEQYF.

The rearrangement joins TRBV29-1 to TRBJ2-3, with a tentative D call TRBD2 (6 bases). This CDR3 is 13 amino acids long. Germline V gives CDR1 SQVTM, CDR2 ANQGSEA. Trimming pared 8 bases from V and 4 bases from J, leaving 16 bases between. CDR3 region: CSTRGRGADTQYF. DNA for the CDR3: TGCAGCACAAGAGGGCGGGGAGCAGATACGCAGTATTTT.

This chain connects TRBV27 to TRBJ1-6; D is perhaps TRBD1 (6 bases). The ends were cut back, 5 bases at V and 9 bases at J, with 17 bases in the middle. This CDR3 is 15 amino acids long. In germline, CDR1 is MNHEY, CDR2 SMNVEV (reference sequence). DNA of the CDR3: TGTGCCAGCAGTCCCTACAGGGAGTTGGGTTCACCCCTCCACTTT. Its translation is CASSPYRELGSPLHF.

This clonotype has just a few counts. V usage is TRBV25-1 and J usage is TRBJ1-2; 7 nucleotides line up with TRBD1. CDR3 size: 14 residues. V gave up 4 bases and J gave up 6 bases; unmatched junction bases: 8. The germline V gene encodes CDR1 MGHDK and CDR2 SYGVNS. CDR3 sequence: CASSAEPGGDGYTF. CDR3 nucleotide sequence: TGTGCCAGCAGTGCGGAGCCAGGGGGGGATGGCTACACCTTC.

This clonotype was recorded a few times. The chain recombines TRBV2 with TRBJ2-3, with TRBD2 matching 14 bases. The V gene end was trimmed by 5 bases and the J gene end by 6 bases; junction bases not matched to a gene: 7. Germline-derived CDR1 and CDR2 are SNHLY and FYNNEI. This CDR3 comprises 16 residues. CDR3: CASSTGTSGRLDTQYF. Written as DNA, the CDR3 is TGTGCCAGCAGTACCGGGACTAGCGGGAGATTGGATACGCAGTATTTT.

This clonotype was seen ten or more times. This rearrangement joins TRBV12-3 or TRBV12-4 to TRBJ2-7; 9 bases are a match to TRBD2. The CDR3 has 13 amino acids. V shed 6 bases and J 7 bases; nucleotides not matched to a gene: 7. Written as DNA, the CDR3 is TGTGCCAGCAGGGCTAGCGGGGAGGAGGAGCAGTACTTC. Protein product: CASRASGEEEQYF.

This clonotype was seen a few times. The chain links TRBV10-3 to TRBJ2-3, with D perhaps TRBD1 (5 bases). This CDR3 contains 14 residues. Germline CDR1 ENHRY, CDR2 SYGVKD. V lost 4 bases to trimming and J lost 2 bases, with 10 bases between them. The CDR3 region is CAISGVGATDTQYF. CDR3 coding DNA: TGTGCCATCAGTGGGGTTGGGGCCACAGATACGCAGTATTTT.

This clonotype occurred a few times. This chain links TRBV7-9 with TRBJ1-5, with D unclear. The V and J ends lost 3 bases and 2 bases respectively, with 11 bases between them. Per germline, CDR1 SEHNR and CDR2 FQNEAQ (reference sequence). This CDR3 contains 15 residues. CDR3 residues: CASSFGTLGNQPQHF. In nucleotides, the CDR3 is TGTGCCAGCAGCTTCGGCACTTTGGGCAATCAGCCCCAGCATTTT.

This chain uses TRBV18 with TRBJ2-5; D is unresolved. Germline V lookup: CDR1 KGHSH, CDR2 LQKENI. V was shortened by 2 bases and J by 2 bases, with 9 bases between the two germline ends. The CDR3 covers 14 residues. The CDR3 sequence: CASSPEDSQETQYF. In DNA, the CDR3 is TGTGCCAGCTCACCAGAAGACTCACAAGAGACCCAGTACTTC.

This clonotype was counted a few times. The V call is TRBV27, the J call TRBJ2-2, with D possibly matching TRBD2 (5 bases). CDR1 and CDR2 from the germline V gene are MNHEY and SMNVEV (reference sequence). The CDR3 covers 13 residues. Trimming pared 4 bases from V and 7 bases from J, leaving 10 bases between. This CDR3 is CASSSGKGGELFF. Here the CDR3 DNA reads TGTGCCAGCAGTTCCGGGAAGGGCGGGGAGCTGTTTTTT.

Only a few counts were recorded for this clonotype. CDR3 nucleotides: TGCGCCAGCAGCTCGGGGGACGTACCGTGGTACTTC. Protein product: CASSSGDVPWYF. The V and J genes are TRBV5-1 and TRBJ2-5; D might be TRBD2 (6 bases). The CDR3 runs to 12 residues. The V gene lost 3 bases and the J gene lost 13 bases, with 16 bases spanning the gap. The germline gives CDR1 SGHRS, CDR2 YFSETQ.

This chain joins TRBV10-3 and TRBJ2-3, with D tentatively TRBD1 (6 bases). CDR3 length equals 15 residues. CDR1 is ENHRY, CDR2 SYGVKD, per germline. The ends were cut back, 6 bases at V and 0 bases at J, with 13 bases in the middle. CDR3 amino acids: CAISGSTGSTDTQYF. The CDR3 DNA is TGTGCCATCAGCGGGTCGACAGGTAGCACAGATACGCAGTATTTT.

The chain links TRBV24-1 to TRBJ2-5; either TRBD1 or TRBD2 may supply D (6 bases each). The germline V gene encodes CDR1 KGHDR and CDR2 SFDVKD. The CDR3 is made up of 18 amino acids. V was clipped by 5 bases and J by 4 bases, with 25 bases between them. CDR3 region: CATSVVKPGQGRRETQYF. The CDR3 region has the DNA TGTGCCACCAGTGTGGTGAAACCGGGGCAGGGGAGGCGAGAGACCCAGTACTTC.

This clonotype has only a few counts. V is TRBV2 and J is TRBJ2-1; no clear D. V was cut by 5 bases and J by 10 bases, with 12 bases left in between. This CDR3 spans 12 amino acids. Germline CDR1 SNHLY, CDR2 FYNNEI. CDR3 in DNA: TGTGCCAGCAGTAACTCGGAGTGGGAGCAGTTCTTC. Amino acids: CASSNSEWEQFF.

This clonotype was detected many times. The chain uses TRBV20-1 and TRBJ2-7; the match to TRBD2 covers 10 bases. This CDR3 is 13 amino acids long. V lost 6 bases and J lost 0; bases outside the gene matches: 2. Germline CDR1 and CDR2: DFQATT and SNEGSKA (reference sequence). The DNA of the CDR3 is TGCAGTGCCTTAGCGGGGGGCTCCTACGAGCAGTACTTC. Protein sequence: CSALAGGSYEQYF.

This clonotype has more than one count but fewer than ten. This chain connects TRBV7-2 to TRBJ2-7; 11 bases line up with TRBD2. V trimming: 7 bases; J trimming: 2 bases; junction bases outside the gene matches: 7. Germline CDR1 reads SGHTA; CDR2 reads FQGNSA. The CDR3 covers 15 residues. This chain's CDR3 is CASIYIAGGPYEQYF. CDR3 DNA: TGTGCCAGCATCTACATAGCGGGGGGGCCCTACGAGCAGTACTTC.

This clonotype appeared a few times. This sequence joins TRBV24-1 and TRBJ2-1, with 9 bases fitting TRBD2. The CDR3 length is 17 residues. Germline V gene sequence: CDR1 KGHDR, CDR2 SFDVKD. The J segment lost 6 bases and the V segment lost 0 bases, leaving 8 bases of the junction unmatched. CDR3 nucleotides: TGTGCCACCAGTGATTTGGGCGGGGGGGCCGTCGGCAATGAGCAGTTCTTC. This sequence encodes CATSDLGGGAVGNEQFF.

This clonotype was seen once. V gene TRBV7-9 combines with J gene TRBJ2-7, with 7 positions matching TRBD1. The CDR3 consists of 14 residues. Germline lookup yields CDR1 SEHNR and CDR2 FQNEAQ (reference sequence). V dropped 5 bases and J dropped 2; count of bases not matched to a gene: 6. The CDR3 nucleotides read TGTGCCAGCAGCATTTCCGGACAGGCCTACGAGCAGTACTTC. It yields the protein CASSISGQAYEQYF.

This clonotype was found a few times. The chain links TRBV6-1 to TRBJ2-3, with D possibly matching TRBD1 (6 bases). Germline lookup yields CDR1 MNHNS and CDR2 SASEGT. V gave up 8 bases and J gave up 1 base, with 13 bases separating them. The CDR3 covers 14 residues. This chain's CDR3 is CASDRTPGTDTQYF. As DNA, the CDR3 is TGTGCCAGCGACAGGACCCCCGGCACAGATACGCAGTATTTT.

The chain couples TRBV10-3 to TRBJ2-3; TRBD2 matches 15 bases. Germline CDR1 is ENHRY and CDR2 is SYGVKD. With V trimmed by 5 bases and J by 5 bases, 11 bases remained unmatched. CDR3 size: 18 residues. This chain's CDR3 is CAISSGLAGGPIVDTQYF. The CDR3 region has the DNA TGTGCCATCAGTTCCGGACTAGCGGGGGGGCCGATCGTAGATACGCAGTATTTT.

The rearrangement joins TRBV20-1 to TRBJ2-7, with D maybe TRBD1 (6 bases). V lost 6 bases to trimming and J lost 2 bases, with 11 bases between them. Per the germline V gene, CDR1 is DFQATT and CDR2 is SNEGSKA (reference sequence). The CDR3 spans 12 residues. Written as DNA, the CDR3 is TGCAGTGCAATAGGGACACCCTACGAGCAGTACTTC. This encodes CSAIGTPYEQYF.

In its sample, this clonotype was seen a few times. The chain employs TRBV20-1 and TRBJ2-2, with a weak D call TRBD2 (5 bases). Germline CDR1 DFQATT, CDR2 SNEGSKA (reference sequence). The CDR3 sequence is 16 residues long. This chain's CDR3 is CCVPPSKRTNTGELFF. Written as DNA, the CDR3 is TGCTGCGTCCCGCCTAGTAAGCGGACGAACACCGGGGAGCTGTTTTTT.

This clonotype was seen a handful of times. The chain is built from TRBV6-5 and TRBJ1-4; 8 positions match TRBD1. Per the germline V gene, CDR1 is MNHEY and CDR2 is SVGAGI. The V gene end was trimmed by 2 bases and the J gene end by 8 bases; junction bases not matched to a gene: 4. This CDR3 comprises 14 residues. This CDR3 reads CASSYGQGKEKLFF. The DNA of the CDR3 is TGTGCCAGCAGTTACGGACAGGGCAAGGAAAAACTGTTTTTT.

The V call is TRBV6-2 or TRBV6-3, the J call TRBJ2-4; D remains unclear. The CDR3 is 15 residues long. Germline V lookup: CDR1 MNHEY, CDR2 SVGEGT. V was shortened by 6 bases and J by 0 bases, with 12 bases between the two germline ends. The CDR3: CASSLDLPAKNIQYF. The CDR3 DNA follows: TGTGCCAGCAGCCTGGATCTACCAGCCAAAAACATTCAGTACTTC.

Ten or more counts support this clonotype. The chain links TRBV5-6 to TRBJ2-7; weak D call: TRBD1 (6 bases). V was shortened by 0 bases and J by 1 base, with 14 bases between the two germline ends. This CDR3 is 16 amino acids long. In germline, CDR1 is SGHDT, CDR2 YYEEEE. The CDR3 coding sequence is TGTGCCAGCAGCTTGGGGGCAGGGGATAGGTCCTACGAGCAGTACTTC. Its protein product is CASSLGAGDRSYEQYF.

The CDR3 region is CATSRDLRGGRYF. CDR3 DNA: TGTGCCACCAGCAGAGATCTTCGGGGTGGCCGGTACTTC. V and J are TRBV15 and TRBJ2-7, with a possible D match to TRBD2 (5 bases). V was trimmed by 0 bases and J by 12 bases, leaving 15 bases between them. Germline CDR1 and CDR2: LNHNV and YYDKDF (reference sequence). This CDR3 has 13 residues.